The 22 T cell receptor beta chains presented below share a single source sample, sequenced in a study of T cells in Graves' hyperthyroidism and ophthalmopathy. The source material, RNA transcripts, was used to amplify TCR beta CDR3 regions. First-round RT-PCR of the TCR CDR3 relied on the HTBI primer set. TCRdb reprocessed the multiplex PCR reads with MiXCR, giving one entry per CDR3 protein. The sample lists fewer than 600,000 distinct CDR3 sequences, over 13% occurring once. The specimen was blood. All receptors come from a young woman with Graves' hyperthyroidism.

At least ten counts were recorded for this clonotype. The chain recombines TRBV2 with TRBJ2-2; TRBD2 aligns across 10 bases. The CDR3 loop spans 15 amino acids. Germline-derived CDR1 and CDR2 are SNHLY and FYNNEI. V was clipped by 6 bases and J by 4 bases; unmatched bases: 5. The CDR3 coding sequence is TGTGCCAGCAGAGCTACTAGCGGGACCACCGGGGAGCTGTTTTTT. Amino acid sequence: CASRATSGTTGELFF.

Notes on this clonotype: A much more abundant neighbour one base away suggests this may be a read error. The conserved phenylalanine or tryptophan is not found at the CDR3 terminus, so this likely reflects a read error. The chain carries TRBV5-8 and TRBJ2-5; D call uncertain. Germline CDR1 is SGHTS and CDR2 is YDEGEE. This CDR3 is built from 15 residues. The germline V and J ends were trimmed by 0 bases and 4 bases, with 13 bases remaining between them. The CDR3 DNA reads TGTGCCAGCAGCTTGGGACCTATGGGCGGAGAGACCCAGTACGTC. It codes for CASSLGPMGGETQYV.

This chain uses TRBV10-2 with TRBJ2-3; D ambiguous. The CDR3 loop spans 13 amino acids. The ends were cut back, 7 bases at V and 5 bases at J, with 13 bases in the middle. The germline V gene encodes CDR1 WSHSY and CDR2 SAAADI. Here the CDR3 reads CASTIRTRDTQYF. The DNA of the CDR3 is TGCGCCAGCACTATTAGAACCCGAGATACGCAGTATTTT.

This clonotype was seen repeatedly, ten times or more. The CDR3 here is CASSLMGIDTEAFF. The CDR3 coding sequence is TGTGCCAGCAGCCTAATGGGAATCGACACTGAAGCTTTCTTT. V is TRBV27 and J is TRBJ1-1; unclear D gene. V was pared by 6 bases and J by 3 bases, with 14 bases between. CDR3 length: 14 residues. From germline, CDR1 is MNHEY and CDR2 SMNVEV (reference sequence).

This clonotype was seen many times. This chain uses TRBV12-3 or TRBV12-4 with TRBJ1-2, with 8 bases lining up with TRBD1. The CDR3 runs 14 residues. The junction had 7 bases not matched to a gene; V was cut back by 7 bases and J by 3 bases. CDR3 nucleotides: TGTGCCAGCACCCCGGGACAGGAGTACTATGGCTACACCTTC. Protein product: CASTPGQEYYGYTF.

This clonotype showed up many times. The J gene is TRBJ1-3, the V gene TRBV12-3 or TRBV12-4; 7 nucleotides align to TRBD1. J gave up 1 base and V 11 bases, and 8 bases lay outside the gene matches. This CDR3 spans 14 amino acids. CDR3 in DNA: TGTGCCTCACACAGGGGCGCATCTGGAAACACCATATATTTT. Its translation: CASHRGASGNTIYF.

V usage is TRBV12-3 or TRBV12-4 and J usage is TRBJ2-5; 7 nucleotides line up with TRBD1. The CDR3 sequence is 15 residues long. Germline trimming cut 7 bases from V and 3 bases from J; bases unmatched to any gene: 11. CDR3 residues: CASTLGGSVKETQYF. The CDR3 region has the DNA TGTGCCAGCACTCTAGGGGGCAGCGTAAAAGAGACCCAGTACTTC.

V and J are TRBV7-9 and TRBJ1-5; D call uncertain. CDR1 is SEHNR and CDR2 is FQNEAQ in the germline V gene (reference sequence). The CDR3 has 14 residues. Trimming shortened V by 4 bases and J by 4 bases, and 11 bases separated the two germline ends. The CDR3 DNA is TGTGCCAGCAGCTCCCTCCAAGGGAATCAGCCCCAGCATTTT. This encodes CASSSLQGNQPQHF.

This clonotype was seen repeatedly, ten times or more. CDR3: CASSFGLAFTGDTQYF. The CDR3 DNA reads as TGTGCCAGCAGTTTCGGGCTAGCGTTCACGGGAGATACGCAGTATTTT. J is TRBJ2-3 and V is TRBV28; tentatively, D is TRBD2 (6 bases). The length of the CDR3 is 16 residues. V lost 3 bases, J lost 5 bases, and 18 bases lay in between. Germline V CDR1 and CDR2: MDHEN, SYDVKM. Drawing the rest from reference TRBV28 and TRBJ2-3, the complete variable domain is DVKVTQSSRYLVKRTGEKVFLECVQDMDHENMFWYRQDPGLGLRLIYFSYDVKMKEKGDIPEGYSVSREKKERFSLILESASTNQTSMYLCASSFGLAFTGDTQYFGPGTRLTVL.

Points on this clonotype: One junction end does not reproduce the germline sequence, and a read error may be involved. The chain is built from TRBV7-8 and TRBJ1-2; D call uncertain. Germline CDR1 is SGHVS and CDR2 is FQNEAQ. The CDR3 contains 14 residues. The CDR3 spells CAGSFEYPDYGYTF. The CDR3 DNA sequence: TGTGCCGGCAGCTTCGAATATCCCGACTATGGCTACACCTTC.

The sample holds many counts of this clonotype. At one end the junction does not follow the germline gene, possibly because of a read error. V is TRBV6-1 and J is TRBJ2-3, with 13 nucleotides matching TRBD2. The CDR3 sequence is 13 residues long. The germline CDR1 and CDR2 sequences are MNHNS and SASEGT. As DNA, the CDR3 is TGTGCAAGCACTAGCGGGAGGGCAGATACGCAGTATTTT. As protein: CASTSGRADTQYF.

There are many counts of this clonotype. In DNA, the CDR3 is TGTGCCACCGACATCTACGAGCAGTACTTC. This translates into CATDIYEQYF. The chain carries TRBV7-3 and TRBJ2-7; D remains unclear. The CDR3 sequence is 10 residues long. Per germline, CDR1 SGHTA and CDR2 FQGTGA. Trimming removed 10 bases at V and 3 bases at J, with 7 bases between.

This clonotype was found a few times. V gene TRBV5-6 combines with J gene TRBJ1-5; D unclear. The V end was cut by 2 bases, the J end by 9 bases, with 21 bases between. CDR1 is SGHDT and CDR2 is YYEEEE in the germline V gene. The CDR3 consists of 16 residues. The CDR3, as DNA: TGTGCCAGCAGCTTCGGGAGGGTGGCGGACGGGATGCCCCAGCATTTT. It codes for CASSFGRVADGMPQHF.

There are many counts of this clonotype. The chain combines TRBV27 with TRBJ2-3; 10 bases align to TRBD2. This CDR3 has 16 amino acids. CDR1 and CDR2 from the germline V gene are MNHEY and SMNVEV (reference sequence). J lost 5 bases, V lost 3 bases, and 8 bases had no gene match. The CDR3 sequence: CASSLPSGSGIDTQYF. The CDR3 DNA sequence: TGTGCCAGCAGTTTGCCTAGCGGGAGTGGTATAGATACGCAGTATTTT.

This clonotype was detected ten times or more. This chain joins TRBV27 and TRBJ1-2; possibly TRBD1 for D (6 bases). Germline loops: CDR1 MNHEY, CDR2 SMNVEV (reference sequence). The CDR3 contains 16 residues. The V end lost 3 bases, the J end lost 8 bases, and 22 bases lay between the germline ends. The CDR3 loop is CASSFSTPGHLKGYTF. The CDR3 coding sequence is TGTGCCAGCAGTTTCTCAACTCCGGGACACTTAAAGGGCTACACCTTC.

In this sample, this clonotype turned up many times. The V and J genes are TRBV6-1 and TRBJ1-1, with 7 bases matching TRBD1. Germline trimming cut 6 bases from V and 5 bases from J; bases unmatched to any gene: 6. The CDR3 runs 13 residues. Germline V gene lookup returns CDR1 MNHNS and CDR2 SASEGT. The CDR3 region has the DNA TGTGCCAGCAGCACGGGACAGCGGACTGAAGCTTTCTTT. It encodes CASSTGQRTEAFF.

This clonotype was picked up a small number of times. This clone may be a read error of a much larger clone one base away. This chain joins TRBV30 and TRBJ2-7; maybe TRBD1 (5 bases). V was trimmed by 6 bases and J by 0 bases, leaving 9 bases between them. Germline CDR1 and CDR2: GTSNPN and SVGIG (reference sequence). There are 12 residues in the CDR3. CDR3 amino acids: CACRQSSYEQYF. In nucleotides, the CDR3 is TGTGCCTGCAGACAGAGCTCCTACGAGCAGTACTTC.

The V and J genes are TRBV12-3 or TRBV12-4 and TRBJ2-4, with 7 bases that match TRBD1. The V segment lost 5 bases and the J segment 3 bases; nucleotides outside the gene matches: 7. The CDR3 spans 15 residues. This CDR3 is CASSPGTEGKNIQYF. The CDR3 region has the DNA TGTGCCAGCAGTCCCGGGACAGAGGGCAAAAACATTCAGTACTTC.

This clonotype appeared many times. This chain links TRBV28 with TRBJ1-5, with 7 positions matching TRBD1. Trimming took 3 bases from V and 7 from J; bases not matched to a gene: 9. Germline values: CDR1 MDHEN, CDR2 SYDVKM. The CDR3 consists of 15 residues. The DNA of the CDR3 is TGTGCCAGCAGTTTGACAGGGTGGAGAAGACAGCCCCAGCATTTT. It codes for CASSLTGWRRQPQHF.

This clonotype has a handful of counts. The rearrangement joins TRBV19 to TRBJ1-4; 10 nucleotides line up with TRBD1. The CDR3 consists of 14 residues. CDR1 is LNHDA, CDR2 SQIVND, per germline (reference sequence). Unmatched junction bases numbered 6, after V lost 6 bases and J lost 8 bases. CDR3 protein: CASRRQGAREKLFF. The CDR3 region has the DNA TGTGCCAGTAGAAGACAGGGGGCACGAGAAAAACTGTTTTTT.

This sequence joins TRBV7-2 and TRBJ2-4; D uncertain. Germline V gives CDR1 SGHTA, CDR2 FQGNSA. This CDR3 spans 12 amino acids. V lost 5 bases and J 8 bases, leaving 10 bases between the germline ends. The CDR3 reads CASSRGSYIQYF. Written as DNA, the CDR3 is TGTGCCAGCAGCCGCGGATCCTACATTCAGTACTTC.

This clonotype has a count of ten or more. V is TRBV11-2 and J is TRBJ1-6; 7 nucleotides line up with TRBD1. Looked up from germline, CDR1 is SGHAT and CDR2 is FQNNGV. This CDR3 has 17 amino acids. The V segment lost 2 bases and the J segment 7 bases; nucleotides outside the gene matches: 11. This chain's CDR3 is CASSLKGGGFKNSPLHF. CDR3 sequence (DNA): TGTGCCAGCAGCTTAAAAGGAGGGGGCTTTAAGAATTCACCCCTCCACTTT.